The next 6 T cell receptor beta chains were all read from a single sample in a study of blood T cell repertoires in COVID-19. This table comes from immunoSEQ multiplex PCR, and its TCRdb copy is limited to in-frame clones, with some not included. Altogether 100,000 to 150,000 clones are present, roughly nine tenths being singletons, with the ten largest covering roughly 10%. The sequenced sample consisted of peripheral blood. These receptors were collected from an older woman with COVID-19, enrolled during active disease.

V is TRBV5-1 and J is TRBJ2-5, with D possibly being TRBD2 (6 bases). The germline gives CDR1 SGHRS, CDR2 YFSETQ. With 0 bases removed from V and 2 bases from J, the gap between germline ends came to 14 bases. The CDR3 loop spans 16 amino acids. This chain's CDR3 is CASSLDPSGTQETQYF. The CDR3 coding sequence is TGCGCCAGCAGCTTGGACCCATCGGGGACTCAAGAGACCCAGTACTTC.

This clone appeared a few times. The V call is TRBV2, the J call TRBJ2-5; 9 bases map to TRBD1. The CDR3 spans 15 residues. The germline CDR1 and CDR2 sequences are SNHLY and FYNNEI. Germline trimming cut 8 bases from V and 5 bases from J; bases unmatched to any gene: 12. The CDR3 spells CASSQDRGLGETQYF. The CDR3 DNA sequence: TGTGCCAGCTCCCAGGACAGGGGTCTGGGGGAGACCCAGTACTTC.

This chain joins TRBV6-5 and TRBJ1-1; 9 bases are shared with TRBD1. From germline, CDR1 is MNHEY and CDR2 SVGAGI. The CDR3 extends over 13 amino acids. V shed 6 bases and J 5 bases; nucleotides not matched to a gene: 4. For the CDR3, the DNA is TGTGCCAGCAGGGGGACAGGGCGAACTGAAGCTTTCTTT. The encoded protein is CASRGTGRTEAFF.

The chain has TRBV3-1 (or the pseudogene TRBV3-2) and TRBJ1-2, with D perhaps matching TRBD1 (6 bases). Germline V lookup: CDR1 LGHDT, CDR2 YNNKEL (reference sequence). The CDR3 contains 18 residues. V lost 0 bases to trimming and J lost 0 bases, with 17 bases between them. CDR3 amino acids: CASSQEVIAGATNYGYTF. The CDR3 region has the DNA TGTGCCAGCAGCCAAGAGGTAATAGCAGGGGCTACTAACTATGGCTACACCTTC.

This clone is a singleton in its sample. This sequence joins TRBV18 and TRBJ2-7; D remains unclear. The CDR3 has 14 amino acids. V dropped 4 bases and J dropped 3 bases, with 13 bases sitting between them. The germline V gene encodes CDR1 KGHSH and CDR2 LQKENI. CDR3 in amino acids: CASSHETRSYEQYF. The CDR3 DNA reads as TGTGCCAGCTCACACGAAACGAGGAGCTACGAGCAGTACTTC. Full variable domain (outside the CDR3, taken from reference TRBV18 and TRBJ2-7): NAGVMQNPRHLVRRRGQEARLRCSPMKGHSHVYWYRQLPEEGLKFMVYLQKENIIDESGMPKERFSAEFPKEGPSILRIQQVVRGDSAAYFCASSHETRSYEQYFGPGTRLTVT.

This clone was detected only a few times. The CDR3 DNA sequence: TGCGCCAGCAGCTTGGCGGGGGAGAAGCCCGGGGAGCTGTTTTTT. Protein: CASSLAGEKPGELFF. The rearrangement uses TRBV5-1 and TRBJ2-2, with D perhaps TRBD2 (6 bases). Germline CDR1 and CDR2: SGHRS and YFSETQ. V gave up 0 bases and J gave up 6 bases, with 12 bases separating them. This CDR3 has 15 amino acids.